This passage covers 25 T cell receptor beta chains from one sample sequenced in a study of blood T cell repertoires in COVID-19. Sequencing was performed with immunoSEQ multiplex PCR; in TCRdb, only in-frame clones are kept and a portion is missing. The table has about 94,000 clones, about 89% seen once. Sequenced material: peripheral blood. The receptors were sampled from a human donor with acute or convalescent COVID-19. The donor label of this sample is uncertain.

This rearrangement joins TRBV3-1 (or the pseudogene TRBV3-2) to TRBJ1-2; possibly TRBD1 for D (5 bases). The V gene lost 2 bases and the J gene lost 8 bases, with 12 bases spanning the gap. Germline V gene sequence: CDR1 LGHDT, CDR2 YNNKEL (reference sequence). CDR3 length: 13 residues. Written as DNA, the CDR3 is TGTGCCAGCAGCCAACTGGACATTCACGGCTACACCTTC. Translation: CASSQLDIHGYTF.

The rearrangement links TRBV28 to TRBJ1-4; 9 bases line up with TRBD1. The CDR3 loop spans 15 amino acids. Germline V lookup: CDR1 MDHEN, CDR2 SYDVKM. V was pared by 5 bases and J by 8 bases, with 9 bases of the junction left unmatched. CDR3 bases: TGTGCCAGCAGTGAAGGGGACAGGGCGAGGGAAAAACTGTTTTTT. It specifies CASSEGDRAREKLFF.

The chain carries TRBV30 and TRBJ2-3, with D uncertain. The V gene's germline CDR1 is GTSNPN and CDR2 SVGIG (reference sequence). CDR3 length: 16 residues. Trimming removed 2 bases at V and 0 bases at J, with 15 bases between. CDR3 amino acids: CAWSLGSLRSTDTQYF. The CDR3 DNA is TGTGCCTGGAGTTTAGGTAGCCTTCGTAGCACAGATACGCAGTATTTT.

This clone came up once. The J gene is TRBJ2-5, the V gene TRBV28, with a weak D call TRBD1 (6 bases). Germline-derived CDR1 and CDR2 are MDHEN and SYDVKM. V lost 2 bases and J 2 bases, leaving 12 bases between the germline ends. The CDR3 has 15 amino acids. For the CDR3, the DNA is TGTGCCAGCAGTTTAGGGGGCGAGGGTCAAGAGACCCAGTACTTC. Protein: CASSLGGEGQETQYF.

This rearrangement joins TRBV2 to TRBJ1-2; 9 bases are shared with TRBD1. Trimming removed 6 bases from V and 12 bases from J; junction bases left unmatched: 14. CDR3 length: 14 residues. Germline V gives CDR1 SNHLY, CDR2 FYNNEI. In nucleotides, the CDR3 is TGTGCCAGCAGAGCTCTATCCAGACAGGGGGGGGACACCTTC. It translates to CASRALSRQGGDTF.

The gene calls are TRBV6-2 or TRBV6-3 and TRBJ1-1; D unresolved. V was shortened by 4 bases and J by 3 bases, with 12 bases between the two germline ends. The CDR3 is made up of 14 amino acids. Germline CDR1 reads MNHEY; CDR2 reads SVGEGT. The CDR3: CASSSTLGYTEAFF. Here the CDR3 DNA reads TGTGCCAGCAGTTCCACGCTCGGGTACACTGAAGCTTTCTTT.

This sequence joins TRBV18 and TRBJ2-7; D is uncertain. V gave up 1 base and J gave up 7 bases, with 8 bases separating them. CDR1 and CDR2 from the germline V gene are KGHSH and LQKENI. There are 12 residues in the CDR3. This CDR3 reads CASSPRLLEQYF. DNA of the CDR3: TGTGCCAGCTCACCACGACTCCTAGAGCAGTACTTC. Variable domain in full (rest from reference TRBV18 and TRBJ2-7): NAGVMQNPRHLVRRRGQEARLRCSPMKGHSHVYWYRQLPEEGLKFMVYLQKENIIDESGMPKERFSAEFPKEGPSILRIQQVVRGDSAAYFCASSPRLLEQYFGPGTRLTVT.

The chain uses TRBV6-6 and TRBJ1-2, with D maybe TRBD1 (6 bases). CDR3 length: 15 residues. V was pared by 2 bases and J by 7 bases, with 17 bases between. Germline assignment: CDR1 MNHNY and CDR2 SVGAGI (reference sequence). The CDR3 loop reads CASSYAWDTRSGYTF. The CDR3 region has the DNA TGTGCCAGCAGTTACGCCTGGGACACCCGGAGTGGCTACACCTTC.

The J gene is TRBJ1-1, the V gene TRBV2; possible D gene TRBD1, 6 bases. Germline assignment: CDR1 SNHLY and CDR2 FYNNEI. Trimming left V 3 bases short and J 11 bases short, with 16 bases between. This CDR3 has 13 residues. The CDR3 bases are TGTGCCAGCAGTGAGAGGGGGGGGACGGGGGCTTTCTTT. Protein sequence: CASSERGGTGAFF.

J is TRBJ1-2 and V is TRBV2; 9 bases fit TRBD1. This CDR3 comprises 13 residues. V lost 10 bases to trimming and J lost 11 bases; unmatched junction nucleotides: 14. Germline CDR1 and CDR2: SNHLY and FYNNEI. Here the CDR3 reads CANEKGTGNPYTF. In nucleotides, the CDR3 is TGTGCCAACGAGAAGGGGACAGGGAATCCTTACACCTTC.

The table lists this clone with a few counts. The chain has TRBV25-1 and TRBJ2-1; 10 bases match TRBD1. This CDR3 contains 15 residues. The trim removed 2 bases at V and 7 bases at J, leaving 5 bases unmatched. Germline V gene lookup returns CDR1 MGHDK and CDR2 SYGVNS. The CDR3 DNA reads as TGTGCCAGCAGTGAAAAGGGGACAGGGGTTAATGAGCAGTTCTTC. Translated, it gives CASSEKGTGVNEQFF.

The chain uses TRBV14 and TRBJ1-1; the D gene is possibly TRBD1 (6 bases). V lost 3 bases, J lost 8 bases, and 10 bases lay in between. Germline CDR1 and CDR2: SGHDN and FVKESK. The CDR3 is made up of 12 amino acids. The CDR3 here is CASSHTGTEAFF. DNA for the CDR3: TGTGCCAGCAGCCATACCGGGACAGAAGCTTTCTTT.

The chain recombines TRBV6-1 with TRBJ1-2; 8 bases are a match to TRBD1. Germline-derived CDR1 and CDR2 are MNHNS and SASEGT. V was pared by 1 base and J by 8 bases, with 9 bases of the junction left unmatched. The CDR3 sequence is 15 residues long. The CDR3 DNA is TGTGCCAGCAGTGAAGTGGACAGGGCCGGGGAGGGCTACACCTTC. Amino acid sequence: CASSEVDRAGEGYTF.

V usage is TRBV19 and J usage is TRBJ2-7, with 8 bases lining up with TRBD1. V lost 8 bases and J lost 1; bases outside the gene matches: 10. The CDR3 spans 15 residues. Germline V gene lookup returns CDR1 LNHDA and CDR2 SQIVND (reference sequence). DNA of the CDR3: TGTGCCAGTCTATATGAGACAGGGGTATCCTACGAGCAGTACTTC. It codes for CASLYETGVSYEQYF.

V and J are TRBV7-2 and TRBJ1-5; TRBD1 agrees at 9 bases. J lost 6 bases, V lost 1 base, and 4 bases had no gene match. Germline V gives CDR1 SGHTA, CDR2 FQGNSA. This CDR3 contains 15 residues. The DNA of the CDR3 is TGTGCCAGCAGCTTAGAGGGGACAGGGTTTCAGCCCCAGCATTTT. It codes for CASSLEGTGFQPQHF.

The J gene is TRBJ2-7, the V gene TRBV11-3; TRBD2 aligns across 8 bases. Unmatched junction bases numbered 12, after V lost 5 bases and J lost 0 bases. The CDR3 loop spans 17 amino acids. From germline, CDR1 is SGHNT and CDR2 YENEEA. This CDR3 reads CASSPGLGGGSSYEQYF. CDR3 bases: TGTGCCAGCAGCCCCGGGTTGGGCGGGGGGAGCTCCTACGAGCAGTACTTC.

This chain joins TRBV29-1 and TRBJ2-3; 7 bases fit TRBD2. CDR1 is SQVTM and CDR2 is ANQGSEA in the germline V gene. The ends lost 4 bases at V and 0 bases at J; junction bases unmatched: 7. CDR3 size: 15 residues. The DNA for the CDR3 is TGCAGCGTTGTTGGGACTATGGATAGCACAGATACGCAGTATTTT. Translation: CSVVGTMDSTDTQYF.

The CDR3 DNA reads as TGTGCCAGCACAACTTTAGACGTTAGCGGAGAGACCCAGTACTTC. This sequence encodes CASTTLDVSGETQYF. The rearrangement joins TRBV7-9 to TRBJ2-5, with TRBD2 as a possible D gene (6 bases). Germline CDR1 reads SEHNR; CDR2 reads FQNEAQ (reference sequence). Trimming took 7 bases from V and 4 from J, leaving 19 bases between them. The CDR3 sequence is 15 residues long.

This clone is a singleton in its sample. The V call is TRBV7-8, the J call TRBJ2-7; 10 nucleotides align to TRBD2. This CDR3 comprises 15 residues. The V and J ends lost 3 bases and 6 bases, in that order; junction bases with no gene match: 8. From germline, CDR1 is SGHVS and CDR2 FQNEAQ. This CDR3 is CASSLTGTSVGEQYF. DNA for the CDR3: TGTGCCAGCAGCTTGACCGGGACTAGCGTCGGCGAGCAGTACTTC.

This clone was found once. Written as DNA, the CDR3 is TGTGCCAGCAGCTTAAGCGGACAGGTGAACTATGGCTACACCTTC. Translating it yields CASSLSGQVNYGYTF. The chain joins TRBV13 to TRBJ1-2, with 7 nucleotides matching TRBD1. This CDR3 has 15 amino acids. CDR1 PRHDT and CDR2 FYEKMQ come from the germline V gene (reference sequence). Trimming took 2 bases from V and 2 from J; bases not matched to a gene: 5.

V is TRBV28 and J is TRBJ2-1, with 9 bases aligning to TRBD1. CDR1 and CDR2 (germline): MDHEN, SYDVKM. V shed 0 bases, J shed 1 base, and the junction held 7 bases outside the gene matches. The CDR3 totals 18 residues. CDR3 sequence (DNA): TGTGCCAGCAGTTTATGGGGAGGTGGGACAGGGTCCTACAATGAGCAGTTCTTC. Protein product: CASSLWGGGTGSYNEQFF.

The V and J genes are TRBV27 and TRBJ1-2; 7 positions agree with TRBD1. The CDR3 sequence is 15 residues long. V lost 6 bases, J lost 6 bases, and 13 bases stayed unmatched. Germline V CDR1 and CDR2: MNHEY, SMNVEV (reference sequence). The CDR3 sequence is CASSPRAGGWDGYTF. The DNA for the CDR3 is TGTGCCAGCAGCCCCCGGGCAGGGGGGTGGGATGGCTACACCTTC.

The chain employs TRBV6-1 and TRBJ2-3, with D possibly TRBD1 on 5 matching bases. Germline V gives CDR1 MNHNS, CDR2 SASEGT. There are 15 residues in the CDR3. V was shortened by 0 bases and J by 5 bases, with 12 bases between the two germline ends. The CDR3 loop reads CASSEASLQGDTQYF. The DNA for the CDR3 is TGTGCCAGCAGTGAAGCGTCTCTTCAGGGAGATACGCAGTATTTT.

In its sample, this clone was seen once. The genes are TRBV24-1 and TRBJ1-5; no firm D call. Germline lookup yields CDR1 KGHDR and CDR2 SFDVKD. Deletions cut 5 bases from V and 6 bases from J, with 10 bases between. The CDR3 loop spans 13 amino acids. CDR3: CATSGTGSQPQHF. The DNA for the CDR3 is TGTGCCACCAGTGGGACGGGAAGTCAGCCCCAGCATTTT.

The chain carries TRBV5-8 and TRBJ2-7; TRBD2 matches at 13 bases. The CDR3 totals 14 residues. J was trimmed by 6 bases and V by 4 bases; bases with no gene match: 4. CDR1 and CDR2 (germline): SGHTS, YDEGEE. CDR3 DNA: TGTGCCAGCAGCCCAGGACTAGCGGGGGTCGAGCAGTACTTC. Translated: CASSPGLAGVEQYF. Drawing the rest from reference TRBV5-8 and TRBJ2-7, the complete variable domain is EAGVTQSPTHLIKTRGQQATLRCSPISGHTSVYWYQQALGLGLQFLLWYDEGEERNRGNFPPRFSGRQFPNYSSELNVNALELEDSALYLCASSPGLAGVEQYFGPGTRLTVT.